This T cell receptor beta chain emerged from a study of cytomegalovirus exposure and HLA in healthy donors. A remark on this clone: Its antigen is unidentified.

The donors, nominally healthy at sampling, likely had unrecorded immune exposures. Study-level results: Reportedly, diagnosis of cytomegalovirus status by the classifier showed high specificity and sensitivity. The authors enumerated roughly 160 TCR beta chains as linked to cytomegalovirus. The majority of TCR sequences were rare, yet some public TCRs appeared in many donors.

The length of the CDR3 is 13 residues. Germline V gene lookup returns CDR1 SNHLY and CDR2 FYNNEI. V was clipped by 9 bases and J by 4 bases; unmatched bases: 4. Vbeta (60) and Jbeta (13) primers were used in the PCR. Repertoires were generated with immunoSEQ multiplex PCR, while TCRdb's copy carries only in-frame clones and drops some. The sample spans some 150,000 clones; the ten largest clones claim 2% to 3%. V and J are TRBV2 and TRBJ1-1; 11 bases agree with TRBD1. The specimen was PBMCs. This TCR derives from a man aged 35 to 55 in good health and CMV-seronegative. CDR3 in DNA: TGTGCCAGTTCCGGGACAGGGGGCACTGAAGCTTTCTTT. Translated: CASSGTGGTEAFF.